This TCR beta chain was captured by sequencing in a study of control samples from healthy donors and cancer patients. Repertoires were generated with immunoSEQ multiplex PCR, while TCRdb's copy carries only in-frame clones and drops some. The profile covers about 120,000 clones, with roughly 90% appearing a single time and around 40% taken by the ten largest. This TCR was recovered from a man over 45 in good health. The sequenced material came from blood.

The CDR3 protein is CASSLFQGTGGTQYF. DNA for the CDR3: TGTGCCAGCAGCTTATTCCAGGGAACGGGAGGGACGCAGTATTTT. The chain uses TRBV7-2 and TRBJ2-3, with 8 nucleotides matching TRBD2. The CDR3 totals 15 residues. Looked up from germline, CDR1 is SGHTA and CDR2 is FQGNSA. The ends lost 2 bases at V and 9 bases at J; junction bases unmatched: 10.